The clone carrying this T cell receptor beta chain was counted at least ten times. Antigen: not known. TCR beta CDR3 amplification used RNA transcripts. Scientists carried out first-round RT-PCR using HTBI primers and then a second-round multiplex PCR. TCRdb passed the multiplex PCR reads through MiXCR, listing each CDR3 protein once. The profile shows just over 400,000 distinct CDR3 sequences, over 20% of them singletons. The source of the sample is a study of Graves' ophthalmopathy and Graves' hyperthyroidism. Overall study findings and caveats: Discrimination between ophthalmopathy and stable hyperthyroidism by a 13-signature model showed about 86% sensitivity and about 81% specificity.

From germline, CDR1 is MNHEY and CDR2 SVGAGI. CDR3 length equals 15 residues. V was pared by 4 bases and J by 0 bases, with 13 bases between. The chain links TRBV6-5 to TRBJ2-7, with D perhaps TRBD1 or TRBD2 (5 bases each). Sequencing was carried out using peripheral blood. This clonotype was obtained from a woman aged 18 to 35 with stable Graves' hyperthyroidism. CDR3 region: CASSLPGRPSYEQYF. The CDR3 DNA reads as TGTGCCAGCAGTTTACCGGGACGCCCCTCCTACGAGCAGTACTTC.